This TCR beta chain was profiled in a study of cytomegalovirus exposure and HLA in healthy donors (dated by TCRdb to the late 2010s). Study-level background: In an earlier analysis of some 610 of the donors, 250 to 300 Gb of sequence data and about 110 million unique TCR beta sequences from 180 million or so T cells were reported. Using immunosequencing, the study profiled T cell repertoires from fewer than 850 subjects and related those repertoires to cytomegalovirus serostatus. High-throughput TCR immunosequencing, statistical association of individual TCRs with disease status, and machine learning were combined to predict cytomegalovirus infection status. The study aimed to test whether signatures of past pathogen exposure could be identified by cataloging public T cell receptors. Every repertoire in the discovery cohort had been generated on one and the same sequencing platform. In addition to the first cohort of 666 subjects, a separate validation cohort of 100 to 150 different subjects was used. Of the 300 to 500 genotyped donors, 70% to 90% were placed in the genetic ancestry cluster associated with self-reported Caucasian donors. Approximately 300 gigabases of sequencing data and roughly 80 million unique TCR sequences made up an early release that covered fewer than 650 HLA-typed donors. To study patterns of TCR occurrence, a later analysis re-analyzed previously published TCR beta repertoires from several hundred donors and added high-resolution HLA genotyping. Donor age, sex, ethnicity and CMV serostatus were compiled alongside the repertoire data. HLA typing covered class I and class II loci at four-digit resolution. A later genetic analysis took genome-wide SNP genotypes for about 55% of the roughly 700 donors and used that subset as a discovery cohort. Rather than drawing on any new phenotypic data, the later analysis identified candidate immune exposures from TCR beta sequences and the way those sequences occurred across donors. On average, roughly 240,000 unique TCR beta nucleotide sequences were sequenced per donor among 350 to 400 genotyped donors of the cohort, with about 17% of those sequences being non-productive. Four or five DR-DQ haplotypes were handled as single units for association and clustering because linkage in the cohort was strong. An earlier analysis of 587 of the donors applied high-throughput TCR beta sequencing to assess whether each TCR beta V gene segment acted as functional or pseudogenic. Typing coverage differed by locus: A, B, C, DRB1 and DQB1 were typed in roughly 620-630 donors, DQA1 in about 510, DPA1 in approximately 600, and DPB1 in 472.

The cohort comprised hundreds of healthy bone marrow donors. All cohort members were sampled while nominally healthy, although unrecorded immune exposures were likely present. The donor tested CMV seropositive, placing the donor among the 250 to 350 seropositive members of the cohort. Each donor provided a peripheral blood sample, and peripheral blood mononuclear cells were used for TCR beta sequencing. The Qiagen DNeasy Blood Extraction Kit was used to extract genomic DNA from the blood cell samples. Library prep was done by the immunoSEQ multiplex PCR assay. For the multiplex PCR, a mixture combining 60 forward primers for TCR Vbeta segments and 13 reverse primers for TCR Jbeta segments was used. Amplification of the CDR3 region of rearranged TCR beta genes was performed with a multiplex PCR assay on genomic DNA. Amplified TCR beta libraries were sequenced as 87-base-pair reads on the Illumina HiSeq System. In the source study's methods: Across the roughly 600 repertoires, a later analysis counted some 80 million unique TCR beta chains, around 11 million of which were shared by at least two donors. Raw reads were error-corrected and collapsed into unique sequences by a nearest-neighbor algorithm in which closely related sequences were merged to remove PCR and sequencing errors. To assign V, D and J gene segments, CDR3 sequences were aligned to IMGT reference sequences. For a sequence to be retained, at least a six-nucleotide match to both a V gene segment and a J gene segment was required. Rearrangements were classified as productive when the CDR3 lacked stop codons and remained in frame with V and J, and all other rearrangements were classified as non-productive. CDR3 was defined according to IMGT convention as the region running from the second conserved V-encoded cysteine to the conserved J-encoded phenylalanine. The earlier analysis of roughly 590 of the donors excluded sequences that lacked an unambiguous match to a single V gene segment. In an earlier analysis of 587 of the donors, V segments were called functional above 56.7% productive rearrangements and were called segregating when the between-donor standard deviation exceeded 5%. A statistical classification framework was developed to diagnose cytomegalovirus status using the catalog of TCR beta chain sequences. In a later analysis, V and J genes were assigned by comparing TCR nucleotide sequences against IMGT/GENE-DB human TR gene sequences. Using the TCRdist pipeline, a later analysis assigned CDR3 sequences along with most-parsimonious VDJ recombination scenarios. In a later analysis, each TCR beta chain was defined by its CDR3 amino acid sequence together with its V-gene family, and reads lacking a unique V-gene family were excluded. As a way to deal with suspected cross-contamination and a sequencing artifact, a later analysis dropped 500 to 700 nucleotide sequences that were highly shared and had low generation probability. In a later analysis, a clonal expansion index for each public chain was calculated from normalized within-repertoire ranks of inferred template counts. In a later analysis, generation probabilities were computed with a VDJ recombination model fitted to out-of-frame rearrangements, and the resulting probabilities were checked against IGoR. In a later analysis, TCR-TCR, TCR-HLA and TCR-CMV co-occurrence was scored with hypergeometric tests, and a repertoire-size bias correction was applied to TCR pairs. In a later analysis, false discovery rates were estimated by permuting HLA or CMV assignments 20 times. A later analysis grouped co-occurring TCRs with DBSCAN, adding TCRdist sequence similarity when clustering within HLA-allele-positive subsets. Co-occurrence clustering excluded repertoires with fewer than 30,000 or more than 120,000 public chains, plus five with anomalous nucleotide sharing. TCRdb holds this immuneACCESS table with in-frame rearrangements only. Some clones are missing; in checked studies, unresolved V genes explain under half, and the rest has no known cause. V and J calls and clone size are those listed in that table; D and trimming were worked out from the DNA. The sample has some 110,000 clones on record, approximately 81% of them singletons. The ten largest clones represent 2.5% to 3.5% of the sample.

Overall study outcomes, separate from this receptor: In both the original and validation cohorts, the classifier was reported to diagnose cytomegalovirus status with high specificity and sensitivity. Correlated functional status among segregating V segments might reflect linkage disequilibrium, but an unknown experimental factor could not be ruled out. Assigning TCR associations to individual alleles was difficult when HLA alleles, especially DR and DQ, strongly co-occurred. In a later analysis, several top co-occurrence clusters were reported to appear linked to parvovirus B19, influenza, CMV and Epstein-Barr virus. The earlier analysis of 587 of the donors excluded 15 to 20 rarely observed V segments, including chromosome 9 orphons, because counts were too low. Presence/absence analyses assumed roughly uniform sequencing depth across donors, an assumption that may not hold. Across donors, most TCR sequences were observed very rarely, whereas some public TCRs were present in many individuals. A group of highly shared sequence variants was considered likely to be a technical artifact of the sequencing pipeline. Specific HLA alleles were associated with some 15,000 TCR beta sequences at a false discovery rate of 0.05 in a later analysis. A later genetic analysis associated a missense DCLRE1C variant with V-gene and J-gene trimming of TCR beta chains, and an independent cohort replicated the association. Only TCR beta chains were sequenced in this cohort, and the absence of alpha or paired-chain data limited detectable features. An earlier analysis of around 500 of the donors showed that most TCR beta V segments appeared in productive rearrangements either about 87% or about 30% of the time, which broadly matched IMGT annotations. The 87-base-pair reads could not distinguish some IMGT-functional V segments, including TRBV6-2 and TRBV6-3, so those segments were excluded. According to a later analysis, TCR association rates differed among HLA loci, with DRB1 alleles showing the most associated TCRs and HLA-C alleles showing the fewest. The authors suggested that the approach could potentially be extended to other disease states and immunological phenotypes. HLA typing was unavailable for some donors at each locus, so association tests used only the typed subset. In vitro tests confirmed that three of the cytomegalovirus-associated TCR beta chains recognize cytomegalovirus antigens. In a later analysis, HLA-associated TCR beta chains showed more clonal expansion and lower generation probabilities than non-associated chains that were equally common. The only immune exposure information available for the cohort was CMV serostatus. In the study, around 150 TCR beta chains were listed as associated with cytomegalovirus. According to a later genetic analysis, donors in an Asian-associated ancestry cluster had fewer N-insertions in productive TCRs than the approximately 650-donor mean. In a later analysis, most CMV-associated TCR beta chains were found to appear HLA-restricted, with HLA associations seemingly driven largely by CMV exposure. A further reported finding was that TCR beta sequences accurately predicted the HLA-A and HLA-B alleles for most subjects in the first cohort.

Worth noting for this clone: Its antigen is unknown. Per-base qualities were not stored, and no clone one base away is much larger.

The germline V gene supplies CDR1 MDHEN and CDR2 SYDVKM. The CDR3 spans 12 residues, from the cysteine through the phenylalanine. Only the CDR3 portion is preserved as DNA: 36 bases, with reading frame beginning at the first base. The germline ends are 10 bases apart after V is trimmed by 10 bases and J by 1 base. This chain joins TRBV28 to TRBJ1-1; the D gene cannot be named for sure. Specimen: PBMCs. This TCR was sampled from a woman aged 18-29 years in good health and CMV-seropositive. The CDR3 region has the sequence CATETENTEAFF. The sequenced DNA: TGTGCCACCGAAACAGAGAACACTGAAGCTTTCTTT.